The 17 T cell receptor beta chains reported below all come from one sample, sequenced in a study of blood T cell repertoires in COVID-19. The protocol was immunoSEQ multiplex PCR, while the TCRdb copy is restricted to in-frame clones and leaves out a portion. This table holds 300,000 to 400,000 clones, 80% to 90% found once. Input material: peripheral blood. Receptors were obtained from a man aged 30 to 45 with COVID-19, enrolled during active disease.

V gene TRBV12-3 or TRBV12-4 combines with J gene TRBJ1-4, with D perhaps TRBD1 (6 bases). This CDR3 has 13 amino acids. Trimming stripped 5 bases from V and 7 bases from J, with 11 bases between. In DNA form, the CDR3 reads TGTGCCAGCAGTCGACAGGCGGGTGAAAAACTGTTTTTT. Its protein is CASSRQAGEKLFF.

V gene TRBV7-2 combines with J gene TRBJ2-7; 7 nucleotides match TRBD1. CDR1 is SGHTA, CDR2 FQGNSA, per germline. Losses at the gene ends were 4 bases for V and 2 bases for J; bases not matched to a gene: 5. The length of the CDR3 is 14 residues. CDR3 residues: CASSSGQATYEQYF. In DNA, the CDR3 is TGTGCCAGCAGCTCCGGACAGGCCACCTACGAGCAGTACTTC.

The chain employs TRBV7-9 and TRBJ2-7; TRBD1 matches 8 bases. V was pared by 3 bases and J by 5 bases, with 6 bases of the junction left unmatched. The length of the CDR3 is 14 residues. Germline CDR1 and CDR2: SEHNR and FQNEAQ (reference sequence). Here the CDR3 reads CASSLDRVGHEQYF. For the CDR3, the DNA is TGTGCCAGCAGCTTGGACAGGGTCGGCCACGAGCAGTACTTC. Full variable domain (rest looked up from reference TRBV7-9 and TRBJ2-7): DTGVSQNPRHKITKRGQNVTFRCDPISEHNRLYWYRQTLGQGPEFLTYFQNEAQLEKSRLLSDRFSAERPKGSFSTLEIQRTEQGDSAMYLCASSLDRVGHEQYFGPGTRLTVT.

This chain uses TRBV7-8 with TRBJ1-1, with 7 bases that match TRBD1. The V segment lost 4 bases and the J segment 11 bases; nucleotides outside the gene matches: 7. The CDR3 sequence is 12 residues long. From germline, CDR1 is SGHVS and CDR2 FQNEAQ. The CDR3 is CASSSMLTGAFF. The CDR3 region has the DNA TGTGCCAGCAGCTCGATGTTGACAGGGGCTTTCTTT. Complete variable domain (other parts from reference TRBV7-8 and TRBJ1-1): GAGVSQSPRYKVAKRGQDVALRCDPISGHVSLFWYQQALGQGPEFLTYFQNEAQLDKSGLPSDRFFAERPEGSVSTLKIQRTQQEDSAVYLCASSSMLTGAFFGQGTRLTVV.

The chain has TRBV28 and TRBJ1-2; TRBD1 agrees at 11 bases. The germline V gene encodes CDR1 MDHEN and CDR2 SYDVKM. This CDR3 is 15 amino acids long. J gave up 8 bases and V 7 bases, and 12 bases lay outside the gene matches. The CDR3 spells CASTSYGQGARGYTF. The CDR3 DNA sequence: TGTGCCAGCACCTCATACGGACAGGGGGCTAGAGGCTACACCTTC.

The rearrangement joins TRBV29-1 to TRBJ1-2; tentative D call: TRBD1 (5 bases). The V and J ends lost 6 bases and 2 bases respectively, with 16 bases between them. The germline CDR1 and CDR2 sequences are SQVTM and ANQGSEA. The CDR3 consists of 14 residues. The CDR3 bases are TGCAGCGTAGCAACCCGGGACTTCAACTATGGCTACACCTTC. It encodes CSVATRDFNYGYTF.

The V gene is TRBV6-5, the J gene TRBJ2-6; weak D call: TRBD1 (5 bases). Germline-derived CDR1 and CDR2 are MNHEY and SVGAGI. This CDR3 region has 14 residues. V was pared by 8 bases and J by 4 bases, with 12 bases between. CDR3 region: CASGSGSGANVLTF. Written as DNA, the CDR3 is TGTGCCAGCGGGTCAGGGTCCGGGGCCAACGTCCTGACTTTC.

This chain uses TRBV7-3 with TRBJ2-1; 10 bases fit TRBD2. This CDR3 is built from 15 residues. Looked up from germline, CDR1 is SGHTA and CDR2 is FQGTGA. J was trimmed by 4 bases and V by 3 bases; bases with no gene match: 3. The CDR3 DNA reads TGTGCCAGCAGCTTCCTAGCGGGAGTTTACAATGAGCAGTTCTTC. This encodes CASSFLAGVYNEQFF.

This sequence joins TRBV5-6 and TRBJ2-3, with TRBD2 matching 10 bases. Germline loops: CDR1 SGHDT, CDR2 YYEEEE. This CDR3 has 17 residues. With 4 bases clipped from V and 4 bases from J, the junction kept 12 bases outside the gene matches. This CDR3 is CASSLRSSGSASDTQYF. The CDR3 region has the DNA TGTGCCAGCAGCCTGCGGTCTAGCGGGAGTGCTTCAGATACGCAGTATTTT.

This sequence joins TRBV7-6 and TRBJ1-4; unclear D gene. The CDR3 has 15 amino acids. Germline-derived CDR1 and CDR2 are SGHVS and FNYEAQ. The V end lost 5 bases, the J end lost 6 bases, and 16 bases lay between the germline ends. The CDR3 reads CASSRFPDRDEKLFF. The DNA of the CDR3 is TGTGCCAGCAGCCGATTCCCAGACCGGGATGAAAAACTGTTTTTT.

The chain carries TRBV27 and TRBJ2-7; 14 nucleotides agree with TRBD2. Germline CDR1 and CDR2: MNHEY and SMNVEV (reference sequence). J gave up 4 bases and V 7 bases, and 6 bases lay outside the gene matches. The CDR3 has 15 residues. As DNA, the CDR3 is TGTGCCAGCACCACAGGGACTAGCGGGAGTTACGAGCAGTACTTC. Residues: CASTTGTSGSYEQYF.

This clone is a singleton in its sample. The CDR3 sequence is CASTAGDEVALLPLHF. DNA for the CDR3: TGCGCCAGCACGGCCGGTGACGAGGTTGCGTTATTACCCCTCCACTTT. The chain uses TRBV10-2 and TRBJ1-6; D unclear. Germline lookup yields CDR1 WSHSY and CDR2 SAAADI. The CDR3 loop spans 16 amino acids. V was trimmed by 7 bases and J by 12 bases, leaving 25 bases between them.

This clone occurred a few times. The gene calls are TRBV5-1 and TRBJ2-2, with TRBD1 matching 8 bases. J lost 0 bases, V lost 1 base, and 5 bases had no gene match. The germline V gene has CDR1 SGHRS and CDR2 YFSETQ. The CDR3 is made up of 17 amino acids. CDR3 in DNA: TGCGCCAGCAGCTTGTTTCCACAGGGGGCGAACACCGGGGAGCTGTTTTTT. This translates into CASSLFPQGANTGELFF.

This sequence joins TRBV5-1 and TRBJ1-2; 9 nucleotides line up with TRBD1. V gave up 5 bases and J gave up 4 bases; unmatched junction bases: 6. This CDR3 has 14 residues. CDR1 and CDR2 (germline): SGHRS, YFSETQ. The DNA of the CDR3 is TGCGCCAGCAGTCCGACAGGGGGGTTCTATGGCTACACCTTC. This encodes CASSPTGGFYGYTF.

The chain couples TRBV5-1 to TRBJ2-1; 11 positions match TRBD2. With V trimmed by 4 bases and J by 5 bases, 5 bases remained unmatched. Germline values: CDR1 SGHRS, CDR2 YFSETQ. The CDR3 spans 15 residues. The CDR3 here is CASSPTSGTDNEQFF. The DNA of the CDR3 is TGCGCCAGCAGCCCGACTAGCGGGACAGACAATGAGCAGTTCTTC.

The chain couples TRBV5-1 to TRBJ2-1, with 9 nucleotides matching TRBD2. Per the germline V gene, CDR1 is SGHRS and CDR2 is YFSETQ. J gave up 0 bases and V 3 bases, and 4 bases lay outside the gene matches. CDR3 length: 16 residues. This chain's CDR3 is CASSSLAGHSYNEQFF. CDR3 DNA: TGCGCCAGCAGCTCCCTAGCGGGGCACTCCTACAATGAGCAGTTCTTC.

This clone has just one count. This chain links TRBV5-6 with TRBJ2-7; 11 bases align to TRBD2. V gave up 5 bases and J gave up 7 bases; unmatched junction bases: 11. CDR3 size: 15 residues. Per the germline V gene, CDR1 is SGHDT and CDR2 is YYEEEE. This chain's CDR3 is CASRPSGRTAWEQYF. CDR3 coding DNA: TGTGCCAGCAGGCCTAGCGGGAGGACCGCCTGGGAGCAGTACTTC.